What follows describes a single T cell receptor (beta chain). Its antigen is undetermined. These data originate in a study of CD8+ T cells in alopecia areata. Points from the study as a whole: Scalp clonality, along with expanded CD8+ clones among the top 100, was significantly decreased by tofacitinib.

Reverse transcribed after extraction, RNA yielded cDNA as the sequencing template. Sequenced by immunoSEQ multiplex PCR; TCRdb stores in-frame clones only, minus some. The sample lists under 350,000 clones, roughly 60% occurring once. The treatment is: oral pan-JAK inhibitor, 5-10 mg twice daily. Obtained from alopecia areata patients were lesional scalp punch biopsies along with peripheral blood. The source was CD4+ T cells sorted from blood, collected at week 24, from a patient treated with tofacitinib. The TCR originated in a human donor with alopecia areata.

The CDR3 region has the DNA TGTGCCAGCAGTGCCACAGACACCCCCAAAGCTTTCTTT. This codes for CASSATDTPKAFF. The chain joins TRBV2 to TRBJ1-1; no clear D gene. This CDR3 contains 13 residues. CDR1 is SNHLY, CDR2 FYNNEI, per germline. The V end was cut by 4 bases, the J end by 9 bases, with 15 bases between.